The next 23 T cell receptor beta chains were all read from a single sample in a study of blood T cell repertoires in COVID-19. Only in-frame clones appear in the TCRdb table, and some are missing; sequencing was by immunoSEQ multiplex PCR. The data hold hundreds of thousands of clones, with roughly nine tenths observed a single time. Sequencing was done on a sample of PBMCs or T cells enriched from blood (not recorded which). These receptors all stem from a young man who had recovered from COVID-19.

J is TRBJ1-5 and V is TRBV10-3; D not certain. The germline V gene has CDR1 ENHRY and CDR2 SYGVKD. The CDR3 is 15 residues long. V was trimmed by 1 base and J by 4 bases, leaving 11 bases between them. The CDR3 sequence: CAISELDSGNQPQHF. CDR3 nucleotide sequence: TGTGCCATCAGTGAGTTGGATTCCGGGAATCAGCCCCAGCATTTT.

The chain combines TRBV19 with TRBJ1-1; no firm D call. V lost 3 bases, J lost 5 bases, and 16 bases lay in between. Germline CDR1 reads LNHDA; CDR2 reads SQIVND (reference sequence). The length of the CDR3 is 15 residues. The CDR3 reads CASSIPREVMTEAFF. The CDR3 DNA is TGTGCCAGTAGTATTCCGAGGGAAGTAATGACTGAAGCTTTCTTT.

The chain combines TRBV27 with TRBJ2-2; 9 nucleotides agree with TRBD2. Germline V gene lookup returns CDR1 MNHEY and CDR2 SMNVEV (reference sequence). This CDR3 contains 15 residues. Trimming at V came to 4 bases and at J to 2 bases, leaving 2 bases not matched to a gene. As DNA, the CDR3 is TGTGCCAGCAGTTGGGGACTAGCCAACACCGGGGAGCTGTTTTTT. Protein product: CASSWGLANTGELFF.

V gene TRBV11-2 combines with J gene TRBJ2-5; D may be TRBD1 (6 bases). Trimming cost V 3 bases and J 2 bases, with 10 bases left between them. The germline V gene encodes CDR1 SGHAT and CDR2 FQNNGV. The CDR3 runs to 14 residues. The CDR3: CASSFGQNQETQYF. CDR3 sequence (DNA): TGTGCCAGCAGCTTCGGACAGAATCAAGAGACCCAGTACTTC.

The chain joins TRBV28 to TRBJ2-5, with 7 bases lining up with TRBD1. From germline, CDR1 is MDHEN and CDR2 SYDVKM. The J segment lost 6 bases and the V segment lost 7 bases, leaving 17 bases of the junction unmatched. The CDR3 spans 16 residues. CDR3 bases: TGTGCCAGCATGTTCGCACCAGGACAGGTCGGAAAGACCCAGTACTTC. It specifies CASMFAPGQVGKTQYF.

The count of this clone is one. The V call is TRBV6-5, the J call TRBJ2-1; D remains unclear. The V gene's germline CDR1 is MNHEY and CDR2 SVGAGI. The CDR3 has 11 amino acids. With 6 bases removed from V and 10 bases from J, the gap between germline ends came to 10 bases. CDR3 sequence: CASRSLDEQFF. The CDR3 region has the DNA TGTGCCAGCAGGTCCCTAGACGAGCAGTTCTTC.

This sequence joins TRBV5-1 and TRBJ1-1; TRBD1 is a possible D gene (6 bases). This CDR3 is built from 15 residues. Germline V lookup: CDR1 SGHRS, CDR2 YFSETQ. Between the trimmed V and J ends, which lost 0 bases and 4 bases, there was a span of 13 bases. DNA for the CDR3: TGCGCCAGCAGCTTGGAATGGGGGCAGGGCACTGAAGCTTTCTTT. This encodes CASSLEWGQGTEAFF. Combining the CDR3 with reference TRBV5-1 and TRBJ1-1 gives the whole variable domain KAGVTQTPRYLIKTRGQQVTLSCSPISGHRSVSWYQQTPGQGLQFLFEYFSETQRNKGNFPGRFSGRQFSNSRSEMNVSTLELGDSALYLCASSLEWGQGTEAFFGQGTRLTVV.

V gene TRBV5-1 combines with J gene TRBJ2-7; 9 positions match TRBD2. Trimming removed 0 bases from V and 2 bases from J; junction bases left unmatched: 6. The CDR3 covers 16 residues. Germline CDR1 SGHRS, CDR2 YFSETQ. Written as DNA, the CDR3 is TGCGCCAGCAGCTTGGCGAGCGCGGGAGGGGCCTACGAGCAGTACTTC. This translates into CASSLASAGGAYEQYF.

The rearrangement uses TRBV7-2 and TRBJ2-7; D is uncertain. This CDR3 is 14 amino acids long. Germline V gene data show CDR1 as SGHTA and CDR2 as FQGNSA. Trimming took 1 base from V and 4 from J, leaving 11 bases between them. CDR3 residues: CASSLVPGPYEQYF. CDR3 sequence (DNA): TGTGCCAGCAGCTTAGTGCCAGGCCCTTACGAGCAGTACTTC.

This chain uses TRBV3-1 (or the pseudogene TRBV3-2) with TRBJ2-7; the D gene is possibly TRBD1 (5 bases). The CDR3 covers 16 residues. Between the trimmed V and J ends, which lost 4 bases and 4 bases, there was a span of 20 bases. Germline assignment: CDR1 LGHDT and CDR2 YNNKEL (reference sequence). The CDR3 coding sequence is TGTGCCAGCAGCCGAGGTCAAGGGGCTAGTTATTACGAGCAGTACTTC. Its protein is CASSRGQGASYYEQYF.

The chain couples TRBV18 to TRBJ2-2; no definite D call. CDR1 KGHSH and CDR2 LQKENI come from the germline V gene. V gave up 0 bases and J gave up 5 bases, with 7 bases separating them. The CDR3 extends over 14 amino acids. CDR3 in DNA: TGTGCCAGCTCACCACCGTCACTTACCGGGGAGCTGTTTTTT. Its translation: CASSPPSLTGELFF.

V usage is TRBV27 and J usage is TRBJ2-2; D remains ambiguous. Germline CDR1 reads MNHEY; CDR2 reads SMNVEV (reference sequence). V lost 4 bases, J lost 4 bases, and 4 bases lay in between. The CDR3 is 12 amino acids. The CDR3 DNA follows: TGTGCCAGCAGTTCAGGCACCGGGGAGCTGTTTTTT. Its translation is CASSSGTGELFF.

The chain employs TRBV5-1 and TRBJ2-7, with 10 bases that match TRBD1. The V and J ends lost 3 bases and 6 bases, in that order; junction bases with no gene match: 9. Germline CDR1 reads SGHRS; CDR2 reads YFSETQ. The CDR3 has 15 residues. For the CDR3, the DNA is TGCGCCAGCAGCTGGACCGGGACAGGGGTAGGCGAGCAGTACTTC. Protein product: CASSWTGTGVGEQYF.

The chain recombines TRBV3-1 (or the pseudogene TRBV3-2) with TRBJ2-7; D not resolved. V was pared by 0 bases and J by 7 bases, with 7 bases between. Looked up from germline, CDR1 is LGHDT and CDR2 is YNNKEL (reference sequence). The CDR3 is made up of 12 amino acids. CDR3 protein: CASSQDLLEQYF. The CDR3 DNA sequence: TGTGCCAGCAGCCAAGATCTCTTGGAGCAGTACTTC.

V and J are TRBV2 and TRBJ1-2; D may be TRBD1 (5 bases). Trimming took off 1 base at V and 4 bases at J, with 13 bases between the two ends. The length of the CDR3 is 15 residues. Germline assignment: CDR1 SNHLY and CDR2 FYNNEI. The CDR3 DNA reads TGTGCCAGCAGTGAAGGGAGCGGGGCCGGCTATGGCTACACCTTC. Translated: CASSEGSGAGYGYTF.

This sequence joins TRBV6-5 and TRBJ1-5; 7 bases match TRBD1. With 6 bases clipped from V and 4 bases from J, the junction kept 3 bases outside the gene matches. The CDR3 sequence is 13 residues long. Germline values: CDR1 MNHEY, CDR2 SVGAGI. The CDR3 DNA is TGTGCCAGCAGAAAGACAGGGAATCAGCCCCAGCATTTT. Translated, it gives CASRKTGNQPQHF.

The chain joins TRBV29-1 to TRBJ2-1; TRBD2 matches at 15 bases. The CDR3 length is 15 residues. Germline CDR1 SQVTM, CDR2 ANQGSEA. V lost 7 bases to trimming and J lost 2 bases; unmatched junction nucleotides: 3. The CDR3 DNA is TGCAGCGCTCGGACTAGCGGGGGGGCCTACAATGAGCAGTTCTTC. Translated, it gives CSARTSGGAYNEQFF.

J is TRBJ1-1 and V is TRBV5-3; D gene uncertain. TRBV5-3 is marked as an open reading frame, function uncertain. V lost 0 bases and J lost 0, with 9 bases in between. The CDR3 is 15 residues long. The DNA for the CDR3 is TGTGCCAGAAGCTTGGTGGCTTCCCTGAACACTGAAGCTTTCTTT. Translating it yields CARSLVASLNTEAFF.

The chain recombines TRBV19 with TRBJ1-4, with D perhaps matching TRBD1 (5 bases). V was trimmed by 5 bases and J by 0 bases, leaving 10 bases between them. Germline values: CDR1 LNHDA, CDR2 SQIVND (reference sequence). The CDR3 totals 15 residues. DNA of the CDR3: TGTGCCAGTAGTCTATGGACAACAACTAATGAAAAACTGTTTTTT. Protein sequence: CASSLWTTTNEKLFF.

This clone was seen more than once but under ten times. The V call is TRBV3-1 (or the pseudogene TRBV3-2), the J call TRBJ2-5, with 10 bases aligning to TRBD1. The germline V gene has CDR1 LGHDT and CDR2 YNNKEL (reference sequence). The CDR3 consists of 14 residues. The J segment lost 3 bases and the V segment lost 7 bases, leaving 5 bases of the junction unmatched. In DNA form, the CDR3 reads TGTGCCAGCACCAGGGGACAGGGGAAAGAGACCCAGTACTTC. Its protein is CASTRGQGKETQYF.

The chain employs TRBV7-2 and TRBJ1-6, with D possibly TRBD1 on 5 matching bases. There are 14 residues in the CDR3. Between the trimmed V and J ends, which lost 4 bases and 9 bases, there was a span of 13 bases. Germline CDR1 and CDR2: SGHTA and FQGNSA. CDR3 residues: CASSSLTGGSPLHF. The CDR3 DNA sequence: TGTGCCAGCAGCTCACTTACGGGGGGTTCACCCCTCCACTTT.

V and J are TRBV4-1 and TRBJ1-2; 12 positions agree with TRBD1. The CDR3 runs 19 residues. Germline values: CDR1 MGHRA, CDR2 YSYEKL. V trimming: 0 bases; J trimming: 7 bases; junction bases outside the gene matches: 15. CDR3 in amino acids: CASSQDRRGQGAQGGGYTF. DNA of the CDR3: TGCGCCAGCAGCCAAGATCGGCGGGGACAGGGGGCGCAGGGAGGTGGCTACACCTTC.

Points on this clone: A much larger clonotype is one base distant, so this may be a read error. The same CDR3 is also encoded by other DNA sequences in this sample. V is TRBV11-2 and J is TRBJ1-5; 7 bases agree with TRBD1. Germline lookup yields CDR1 SGHAT and CDR2 FQNNGV. This CDR3 has 13 amino acids. The junction had 0 bases not matched to a gene; V was cut back by 2 bases and J by 5 bases. The CDR3 DNA is TGTGCCAGCAGCTTACAGGGGGATCAGCCCCAGCATTTT. This sequence encodes CASSLQGDQPQHF.